The clone carrying this T cell receptor beta chain was picked up one time. The data originate from a study of blood T cells in healthy people across ages. Then a second PCR, running about 6 to 11 cycles, was carried out with a sample-barcoded 5' primer and a J-beta primer mix. The template-switch adaptor was a 5' adaptor with 12 random nucleotides. It tagged each cDNA molecule. CDR3-containing paired-end reads numbered at least 2.5 million in each sample. TCRdb reprocessed the 5' RACE reads with MiXCR, giving one entry per CDR3 protein. The sample comprises more than 500,000 distinct CDR3 sequences, about 28% of which are singletons, and approximately 3.3% rests with the top ten. CDR1 and CDR2 from the germline V gene are SEHNR and FQNEAQ (reference sequence). The length of the CDR3 is 15 residues. The V end lost 5 bases, the J end lost 0 bases, and 12 bases lay between the germline ends. Separately, the same data were catalogued under a study of T cells of mothers and their children. That paper states: Once extracted, all RNA went into cDNA synthesis at around 1.6 ug per 15 ul. Similar effects of thymic selection on TCR recombination output were recorded in related and unrelated pairs.

Sequenced: blood. This rearrangement joins TRBV7-9 to TRBJ2-3; D gene uncertain. The receptor's source is a boy younger than 10 in good health. Here the CDR3 reads CASSSSGISTDTQYF. CDR3 DNA sequence: TGTGCCAGCAGCAGTAGTGGAATTAGCACAGATACGCAGTATTTT. Full variable domain (remainder filled in from reference TRBV7-9 and TRBJ2-3): DTGVSQNPRHKITKRGQNVTFRCDPISEHNRLYWYRQTLGQGPEFLTYFQNEAQLEKSRLLSDRFSAERPKGSFSTLEIQRTEQGDSAMYLCASSSSGISTDTQYFGPGTRLTVL.